This T cell receptor beta chain came from a study of T-cell reconstitution after alpha-beta-depleted transplantation in children. Study results and limitations: Once a year had passed after transplant, T-cell counts and diversity came mostly from newly produced T cells. Alpha-beta T cells present about two months after transplant were reported to originate from several hundred expanded graft clones.

The table lists this clonotype with many counts. Its antigen is still unknown. Germline CDR1 DFQATT, CDR2 SNEGSKA (reference sequence). This CDR3 region has 17 residues. The junction had 10 bases not matched to a gene; V was cut back by 0 bases and J by 8 bases. The TCRbeta library incorporated unique molecular identifiers. Using its own MiXCR run on the PCR reads, TCRdb lists one record per CDR3 protein. The sample contains hundreds of thousands of distinct CDR3 sequences, 8.2% of which appear only once. The receptor was derived from a male patient younger than 18 who had a stem cell transplant for acute lymphoblastic leukemia, so the T cells may come from the graft donor. The J gene is TRBJ2-1, the V gene TRBV20-1; 13 bases are a match to TRBD2. Sequenced here: PBMCs, mostly from graft donor cells, sampled 180 days after TCRalphabeta/CD19-depleted stem cell transplant. The CDR3 is CSAREGLTSGRVYEQFF. CDR3 nucleotide sequence: TGCAGTGCTAGAGAGGGACTTACTAGCGGGAGGGTTTATGAGCAGTTCTTC.